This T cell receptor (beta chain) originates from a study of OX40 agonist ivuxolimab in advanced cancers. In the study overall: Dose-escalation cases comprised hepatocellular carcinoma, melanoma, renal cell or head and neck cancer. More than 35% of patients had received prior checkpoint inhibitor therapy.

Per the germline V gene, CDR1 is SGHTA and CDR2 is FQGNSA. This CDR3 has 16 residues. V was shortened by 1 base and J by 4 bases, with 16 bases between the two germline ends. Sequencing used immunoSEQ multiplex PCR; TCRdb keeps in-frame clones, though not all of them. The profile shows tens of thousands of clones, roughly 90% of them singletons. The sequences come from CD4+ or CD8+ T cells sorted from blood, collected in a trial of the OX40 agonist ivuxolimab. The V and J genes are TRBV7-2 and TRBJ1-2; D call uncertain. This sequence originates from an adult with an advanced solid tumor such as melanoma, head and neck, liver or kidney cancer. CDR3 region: CASSLGEGRDPYGYTF. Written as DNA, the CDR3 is TGTGCCAGCAGCTTAGGCGAAGGGCGTGATCCCTATGGCTACACCTTC.